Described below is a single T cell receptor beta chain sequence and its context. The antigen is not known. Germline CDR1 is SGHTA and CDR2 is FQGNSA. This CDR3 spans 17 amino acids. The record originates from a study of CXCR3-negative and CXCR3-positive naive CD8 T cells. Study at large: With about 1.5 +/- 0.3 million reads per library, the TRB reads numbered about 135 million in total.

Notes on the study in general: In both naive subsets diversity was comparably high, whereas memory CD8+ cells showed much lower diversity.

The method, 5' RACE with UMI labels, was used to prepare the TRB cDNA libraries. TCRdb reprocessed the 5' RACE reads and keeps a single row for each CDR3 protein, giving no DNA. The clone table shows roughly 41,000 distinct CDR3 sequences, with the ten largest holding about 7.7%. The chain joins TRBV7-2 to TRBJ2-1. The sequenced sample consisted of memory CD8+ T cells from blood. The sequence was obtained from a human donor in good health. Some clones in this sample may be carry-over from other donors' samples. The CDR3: CASSLADSLSSYNEQFF.